This T cell receptor beta chain was sequenced for a study of cytomegalovirus exposure and HLA in healthy donors (dated 2017 in TCRdb). Notes on the research overall: An earlier analysis of under 600 of the donors reported approximately 270 Gb of sequence data and about 100 million unique TCR beta sequences from about 200 million T cells. An early release covering some 640 HLA-typed donors comprised about 300 gigabases of sequencing data and tens of millions of unique TCR sequences. Of the roughly 410 genotyped donors, 81% were placed in the genetic ancestry cluster associated with self-reported Caucasian donors. The study aimed to test whether cataloging public T cell receptors could reveal signatures of past pathogen exposure. The T cell repertoires of 670 or so subjects were profiled by immunosequencing and related to cytomegalovirus serostatus. Along with the approximately 620-subject first cohort, a separate validation cohort of over a hundred different subjects was used. High-throughput TCR immunosequencing, statistical association of individual TCRs with disease status, and machine learning were combined to predict cytomegalovirus infection status. To study patterns of TCR occurrence, a later analysis re-analyzed previously published TCR beta repertoires from hundreds of donors and added high-resolution HLA genotyping. Rather than drawing on any new phenotypic data, the later analysis identified candidate immune exposures from TCR beta sequences and the way those sequences occurred across donors. An earlier analysis of approximately 580 of the donors used high-throughput TCR beta sequencing to judge whether each TCR beta V gene segment behaved as functional or pseudogenic. Donor age, sex, ethnicity and CMV serostatus were collected together with the repertoire data. A later genetic analysis took genome-wide SNP genotypes for about 60% of the roughly 670 donors and used that subset as a discovery cohort. All discovery cohort repertoires had been generated using a single sequencing platform. HLA typing included class I and class II loci at four-digit resolution. Typing coverage differed by locus: A, B, C, DRB1 and DQB1 were typed in roughly 620-630 donors, DQA1 in 500 to 550, DPA1 in 600 to 610, and DPB1 in about 450. Four to six DR-DQ haplotypes were handled as single units for association and clustering, since linkage in the cohort was strong. Among roughly 400 genotyped donors of the cohort, an average of 235,054 unique TCR beta nucleotide sequences were sequenced per donor, 15% to 20% of them non-productive. General conclusions and limits of the study: Correlated functional status among segregating V segments might be attributable to linkage disequilibrium, but an unknown experimental factor could not be ruled out. In vitro tests confirmed that a few of the cytomegalovirus-associated TCR beta chains recognize cytomegalovirus antigens. In a later analysis, HLA-associated TCR beta chains showed more clonal expansion and lower generation probabilities than non-associated chains that were equally common. An earlier analysis of roughly 570 of the donors showed that most TCR beta V segments appeared in productive rearrangements either about 87% or about 30% of the time, which broadly matched IMGT annotations. For the cohort, immune exposure information was limited to CMV serostatus. This cohort had only TCR beta chains sequenced, and the lack of alpha or paired-chain data limited which features could be detected. A further reported finding was that TCR beta sequences accurately predicted the HLA-A and HLA-B alleles for most subjects in the first cohort. A group of highly shared sequence variants was considered likely to be a technical artifact of the sequencing pipeline. According to the authors, the approach could potentially be generalized to other disease states and immunological phenotypes. In a later genetic analysis, fewer N-insertions in productive TCRs were reported among donors in an Asian-associated ancestry cluster than the approximately 710-donor mean. In a later analysis, the rate of TCR association differed among HLA loci, with DRB1 alleles having the most associated TCRs and HLA-C alleles having the fewest. A later analysis associated some 17,000 TCR beta sequences with specific HLA alleles at a false discovery rate of 0.05. In the study, 150 to 200 TCR beta chains were listed as associated with cytomegalovirus. In a later genetic analysis, a missense DCLRE1C variant was associated with V-gene and J-gene trimming of TCR beta chains, and the association was replicated in an independent cohort. The 87-base-pair reads could not distinguish some IMGT-functional V segments, including TRBV6-2 and TRBV6-3, so those segments were excluded. Most TCR sequences were seen in very few donors, while some public TCRs were found in many individuals. The classifier was reported to diagnose cytomegalovirus status with high specificity and sensitivity in both the original cohort and the validation cohort. Strong co-occurrence of HLA alleles, especially DR and DQ, made assigning TCR associations to individual alleles difficult. Because counts were too low, approximately 15 rarely observed V segments, including chromosome 9 orphons, were excluded from the earlier analysis of around 640 of the donors. Because some donors lacked HLA typing at each locus, the association tests relied only on the typed subset. Several of the top co-occurrence clusters appeared to be linked to parvovirus B19, influenza, CMV and Epstein-Barr virus, according to a later analysis. The presence/absence analyses assumed that sequencing depth was roughly uniform across donors, and that assumption may not be true. A later analysis found that most CMV-associated TCR beta chains appeared HLA-restricted, with HLA associations seemingly driven largely by CMV exposure.

The cohort was made up of 500 to 850 healthy bone marrow donors. At the time of sampling, all cohort members were nominally healthy, though unrecorded immune exposures were likely present. The donor tested CMV seronegative and was one of the 352 seronegative cohort members. Every donor gave a peripheral blood sample, and the peripheral blood mononuclear cells from that sample were used for TCR beta sequencing. The Qiagen DNeasy Blood Extraction Kit was used to extract genomic DNA from the blood cell samples. Worth noting for this clone: Its antigen is not yet known. The sample holds no much larger clone one base away, and base qualities are not on file.

Library preparation used the immunoSEQ multiplex PCR assay. A mixture of 60 forward primers for TCR Vbeta segments and 13 reverse primers for TCR Jbeta segments was used in the multiplex PCR. Amplification of the CDR3 region of rearranged TCR beta genes was performed with a multiplex PCR assay on genomic DNA. Amplified TCR beta libraries were sequenced as 87-base-pair reads on the Illumina HiSeq System. In the authors' own workflow: In a later analysis, roughly 80 million unique TCR beta chains were counted across the approximately 670 repertoires, and roughly 10 million of these chains were shared by at least two donors. Raw reads were error-corrected and collapsed into unique sequences by a nearest-neighbor algorithm in which closely related sequences were merged to remove PCR and sequencing errors. V, D and J gene segments were assigned by aligning CDR3 sequences to IMGT reference sequences. Each retained sequence needed at least a six-nucleotide match to both a V gene segment and a J gene segment. Rearrangements were called productive when the CDR3 lacked stop codons and stayed in frame with V and J; all others were non-productive. Following IMGT convention, CDR3 was defined as the stretch from the second conserved V-encoded cysteine to the conserved J-encoded phenylalanine. In an earlier analysis of roughly 580 of the donors, sequences lacking an unambiguous match to a single V gene segment were excluded. In an earlier analysis of approximately 590 of the donors, V segments were called functional above 56.7% productive rearrangements and were called segregating when the between-donor standard deviation exceeded 5%. A statistical classification framework was developed to diagnose cytomegalovirus status using the catalog of TCR beta chain sequences. V and J gene assignment, in a later analysis, came from comparing TCR nucleotide sequences with IMGT/GENE-DB human TR gene sequences. A later analysis assigned CDR3 sequences and most-parsimonious VDJ recombination scenarios with the TCRdist pipeline. A later analysis defined each TCR beta chain by its CDR3 amino acid sequence plus V-gene family, and excluded reads lacking a unique V-gene family. A later analysis removed roughly 590 highly shared, low-generation-probability nucleotide sequences to deal with suspected cross-contamination and a sequencing artifact. In a later analysis, a clonal expansion index for each public chain was calculated from normalized within-repertoire ranks of inferred template counts. In a later analysis, generation probabilities were computed using a VDJ recombination model fitted to out-of-frame rearrangements, and the results were checked against IGoR. Hypergeometric tests were used in a later analysis to score TCR-TCR, TCR-HLA and TCR-CMV co-occurrence, with a repertoire-size bias correction applied to the TCR pairs. A later analysis estimated false discovery rates by permuting HLA or CMV assignments 20 times. In a later analysis, co-occurring TCRs were grouped using DBSCAN, with TCRdist sequence similarity added in when clustering inside HLA-allele-positive subsets. For co-occurrence clustering, repertoires with fewer than 30,000 or more than 120,000 public chains were excluded, along with a handful of repertoires with anomalous nucleotide sharing. This is the immuneACCESS table as TCRdb keeps it, with only in-frame sequences that have V and J called. A part of the clones is gone; compared with another copy, unresolved V genes explain less than half, and the rest is unexplained. That table is the source of V, J and clone size, and D and trimming were worked out from the DNA. Across this sample there are about 170,000 clones, with approximately 80% seen only once. 2.3% of the sample is held by the ten biggest clonotypes.

The CDR3 contains 16 residues, cysteine and phenylalanine counted. Solely the CDR3 DNA is kept, with 48 bases framed from the first base. The germline V gene gives CDR1 as KGHSH and CDR2 as LQKENI. V lost 0 bases and J lost 3 bases, and the count of bases not matched to a germline gene is 8. The chain is assembled from TRBV18 and TRBJ2-7, with 7 bases in between that match TRBD2. The sequence derives from a woman aged 45-65 years in good health and CMV-seronegative. The sequenced sample was PBMCs. The CDR3 has the sequence CASSPPRPSGNYEQYF. The bases read TGTGCCAGCTCACCACCTCGGCCTAGCGGAAACTACGAGCAGTACTTC.